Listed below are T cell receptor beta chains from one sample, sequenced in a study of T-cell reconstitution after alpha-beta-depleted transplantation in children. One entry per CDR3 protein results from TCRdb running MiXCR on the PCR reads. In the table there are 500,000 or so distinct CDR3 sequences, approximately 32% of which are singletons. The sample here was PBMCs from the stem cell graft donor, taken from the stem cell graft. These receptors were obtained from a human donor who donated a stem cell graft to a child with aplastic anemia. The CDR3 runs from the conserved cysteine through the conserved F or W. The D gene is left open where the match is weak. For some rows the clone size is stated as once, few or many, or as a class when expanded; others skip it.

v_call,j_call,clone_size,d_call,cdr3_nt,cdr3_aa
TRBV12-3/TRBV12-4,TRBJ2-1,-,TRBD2,TGTGCCAGCAGGGGAAGGACTAGCGGAGATAGCTCCTACAATGAGCAGTTCTTC,CASRGRTSGDSSYNEQFF
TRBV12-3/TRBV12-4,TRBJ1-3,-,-,TGTGCCAGCATTCCCCAGGCGGGAAACACCATATATTTT,CASIPQAGNTIYF
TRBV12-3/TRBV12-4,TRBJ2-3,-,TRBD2,TGTGCCAGCAGTTTGAGTAGCGGGAGTCCCCCGACGGGAAATACGCAGTATTTT,CASSLSSGSPPTGNTQYF
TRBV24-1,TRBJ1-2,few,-,TGTGCCACCAGTGACCCTACTACAGACACCTATGGCTACACCTTC,CATSDPTTDTYGYTF
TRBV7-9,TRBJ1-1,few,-,TGTGCCAGCAGCTTAAGGTCGGGAAAAAGGACTGAAGCTTTCTTT,CASSLRSGKRTEAFF
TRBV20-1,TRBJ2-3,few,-,TGCAGTGCTAGAGAACGGCGGGGATGGGATACGCAGTATTTT,CSARERRGWDTQYF
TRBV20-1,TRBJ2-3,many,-,TGCAGTGCTAGAGATGTGGGGATTCAAGATACGCAGTATTTT,CSARDVGIQDTQYF
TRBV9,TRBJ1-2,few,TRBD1,TGTGCCAGCACCCCTACAGGGGGGCCTAACTATGGCTACACCTTC,CASTPTGGPNYGYTF
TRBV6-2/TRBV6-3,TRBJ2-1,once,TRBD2,TGTGCCAGCAGCTATGGACTAGCCGAAGGGTGGGGGGGGCTCAATGAGCAGTTCTTC,CASSYGLAEGWGGLNEQFF
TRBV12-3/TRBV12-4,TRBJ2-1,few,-,TGTGCCAGCAAGTCGGGTGCCTCTAATGAGCAGTTCTTC,CASKSGASNEQFF
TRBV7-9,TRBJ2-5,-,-,TGTGCCAGCAGCTCCTCGGGGAGCCACCAAGAGACCCAGTACTTC,CASSSSGSHQETQYF
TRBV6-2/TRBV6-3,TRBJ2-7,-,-,TGTGCCAGCAGTTGGGGGTCCGGAACCTACGAGCAGTACTTC,CASSWGSGTYEQYF
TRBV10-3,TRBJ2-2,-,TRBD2,TGTGCCACCCGGGGAGGGCCAAGAGAGGGTGTGAACACCGGGGAGCTGTTTTTT,CATRGGPREGVNTGELFF
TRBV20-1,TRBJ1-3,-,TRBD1,TGCAGTGCTAGAGACGGGACAGGGAGGGACACCATATATTTT,CSARDGTGRDTIYF
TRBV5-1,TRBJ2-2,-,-,TGCGCCAGCAGCAATTTGGACGCCGCGAACACCGGGGAGCTGTTTTTT,CASSNLDAANTGELFF
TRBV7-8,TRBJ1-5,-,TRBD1,TGTGCCAGCAGTTCAGGACAGGGGGGCAATCAGCCCCAGCATTTT,CASSSGQGGNQPQHF
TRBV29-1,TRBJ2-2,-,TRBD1,TGCAGCGTTATCAGGGGGCTCGACACCGGGGAGCTGTTTTTT,CSVIRGLDTGELFF
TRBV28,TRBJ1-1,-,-,TGTGCCAGCAGTTTCCGGGACGCACGGGGAGCTTTCTTT,CASSFRDARGAFF
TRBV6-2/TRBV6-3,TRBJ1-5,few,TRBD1,TGTGCCAGCAGTTACTCGATAAGCCAAGTGGAGACAGGGTCCAATCAGCCCCAGCATTTT,CASSYSISQVETGSNQPQHF
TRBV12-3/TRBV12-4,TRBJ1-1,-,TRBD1,TGTGCCAGCAGTTTTGTGGGACAGGGAAGGCCTGAAGCTTTCTTT,CASSFVGQGRPEAFF
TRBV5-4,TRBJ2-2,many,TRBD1,TGTGCCAGCAGCTTAGGGACAGGTACCGGGGAGCTGTTTTTT,CASSLGTGTGELFF
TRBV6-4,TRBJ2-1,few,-,TGTGCCAGCAGTGATGCACCTAGCGCTTCGGTCAGAATCAATGAGCAGTTCTTC,CASSDAPSASVRINEQFF
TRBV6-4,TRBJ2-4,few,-,TGTGCCAGCACGGAGGAGGGGGGGACCAAAAACATTCAGTACTTC,CASTEEGGTKNIQYF
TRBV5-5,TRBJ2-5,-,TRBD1,TGTGCCAGCAGCTTGGCCGGGACAGGGAAAAAGACCCAGTACTTC,CASSLAGTGKKTQYF
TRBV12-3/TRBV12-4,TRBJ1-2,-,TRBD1,TGTGCCAGCATGCGGGACAGGGGCTATGGCTACACCTTC,CASMRDRGYGYTF
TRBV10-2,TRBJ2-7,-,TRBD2,TGCGCCAGCAGTGAGTCTTGGCTAGCGGGAGGGCCGGGGAACTACGAGCAGTACTTC,CASSESWLAGGPGNYEQYF
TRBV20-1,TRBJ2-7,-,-,TGCAGTGCTAGAGACCCCCGGGCGGCCGAGCAGTACTTC,CSARDPRAAEQYF
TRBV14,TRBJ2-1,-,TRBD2,TGTGCCAGCAGCCAAGATCGAGGTAGCGGGAGGTTGTTGAATGAGCAGTTCTTC,CASSQDRGSGRLLNEQFF
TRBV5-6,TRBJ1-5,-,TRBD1,TGTGCCAGCAGCTTGGGTGGCGCAGGGGGCTCAAATCAGCCCCAGCATTTT,CASSLGGAGGSNQPQHF
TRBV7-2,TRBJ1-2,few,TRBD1,TGTGCCAGCAGCCGGACAGGGGAACTCGACTACACCTTC,CASSRTGELDYTF
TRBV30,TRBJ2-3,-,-,TGTGCCGGAGCGGGTCTCAACACAGATACGCAGTATTTT,CAGAGLNTDTQYF
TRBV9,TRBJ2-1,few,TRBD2,TGTGCCAGCAGCGTAGCCAGGGGCCGTGGGACTAGCGGGGAAGGCTACAATGAGCAGTTCTTC,CASSVARGRGTSGEGYNEQFF
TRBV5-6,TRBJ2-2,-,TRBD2,TGTGCCAGCAGCTGGACTCCGGGACTAGCGGGAATCACCGGGGAGCTGTTTTTT,CASSWTPGLAGITGELFF
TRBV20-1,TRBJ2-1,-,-,TGCAGTGCTAGAGATAGTGGGGCCAATGAGCAGTTCTTC,CSARDSGANEQFF
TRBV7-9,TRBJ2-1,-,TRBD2,TGTGCCAGCAGCGGAAGCGGGGGCTCCTACAATGAGCAGTTCTTC,CASSGSGGSYNEQFF
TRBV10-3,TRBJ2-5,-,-,TGTGCCATCAGTGAGCTGGAGACCCAGTACTTC,CAISELETQYF
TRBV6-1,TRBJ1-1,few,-,TGTGCCAGCAGTCAAACAGGGAAGGGGACTGAAGCTTTCTTT,CASSQTGKGTEAFF
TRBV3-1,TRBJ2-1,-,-,TGTGCCAGCAGCCAAGTGAGGGAGTCCTACAATGAGCAGTTCTTC,CASSQVRESYNEQFF
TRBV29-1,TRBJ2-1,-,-,TGCAGCGCCCATGGGGGGGGCACCTACAATGAGCAGTTCTTC,CSAHGGGTYNEQFF
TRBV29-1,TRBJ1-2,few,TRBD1,TGCAGCACCACGGGACAGGGCGGCTATGGCTACACCTTC,CSTTGQGGYGYTF
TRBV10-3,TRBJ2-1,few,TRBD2,TGTGCCATCAGGCGGACTAGCGTAGACAATGAGCAGTTCTTC,CAIRRTSVDNEQFF
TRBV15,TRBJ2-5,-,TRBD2,TGTGCCACCAGCAGAGATACAACTAGCGGGAGGGGGGGAGAGACCCAGTACTTC,CATSRDTTSGRGGETQYF
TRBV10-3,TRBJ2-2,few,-,TGTGCCATCGCGAAGGGGGAGAACGCCGGGGAGCTGTTTTTT,CAIAKGENAGELFF
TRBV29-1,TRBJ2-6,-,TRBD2,TGCAGCGTTGATGCCCTTGGGAGGGGAGGAGCAGGGGCCAACGTCCTGACTTTC,CSVDALGRGGAGANVLTF
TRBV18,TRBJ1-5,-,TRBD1,TGTGCCAGCTCACCTGACAGGGTTGCTCAGCCCCAGCATTTT,CASSPDRVAQPQHF
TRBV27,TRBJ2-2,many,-,TGTGCCAGCAGCCGCACCGGGGAGCTGTTTTTT,CASSRTGELFF